This T cell receptor (beta chain) originates from a study of blood T cells in healthy people across ages. The ends were cut back, 1 base at V and 9 bases at J, with 13 bases in the middle. Germline values: CDR1 SGHRS, CDR2 YFSETQ. CDR3 length: 13 residues. Whole-study results and caveats: Since the PBMCs were unsorted, naive and antigen-experienced cells could not be conclusively compared.

As to this clonotype: Its antigen is undetermined.

Combining a sample-barcoded 5' primer with a J-beta primer mix, a second PCR ran for about 7 to 11 cycles. Paired-end reads containing CDR3 totaled no fewer than 2.5 million for each sample. In TCRdb, the 5' RACE reads were re-called with MiXCR into one record per CDR3 protein. Of hundreds of thousands of distinct CDR3 sequences detected, approximately 24% appear once; the ten largest clones hold 2.5% to 3.5%. These data also formed part of another study, on T cells of mothers and their children. That publication notes: Donation was provided by three healthy Caucasian mothers along with their six children. For cDNA synthesis, the complete extracted RNA was used (roughly 1.5 ug per 15 ul).

The V gene is TRBV5-1, the J gene TRBJ2-5, with D perhaps TRBD2 (5 bases). Sequencing was done on a sample of blood. This receptor was taken from a boy between 10 and 17 years old in good health. CDR3 in amino acids: CASSLLGERPQYF. The CDR3 nucleotides read TGCGCCAGCAGCTTGTTGGGAGAGAGACCCCAGTACTTC.